This T cell receptor beta chain was captured in a study of shared clonotypes between healthy human individuals. There are 17 residues in the CDR3. The V end was cut by 4 bases, the J end by 3 bases, with 19 bases between. CDR1 and CDR2 (germline): MGHRA, YSYEKL. The table lists this clone with a count of one. Splitting of each subset's genomic DNA was done evenly across several immunoSEQ plates. Here immunoSEQ multiplex PCR was the method, and the copy in TCRdb shows in-frame clones only, minus some. The table shows about 2.4 million clones, with 80% to 95% occurring only once. The sample consisted of naive CD4+ T cells from PBMCs. Noted subset: CD45RA+ positively selected. The rearrangement links TRBV4-1 to TRBJ2-1, with TRBD1 as a possible D gene (6 bases). The receptor comes from a man aged 18 to 29 in good health. Some clones in this sample may be carry-over from other donors' samples. The CDR3 region is CASSPSQGSRVYNEQFF. The CDR3 bases are TGCGCCAGCAGCCCGTCCCAGGGGTCGAGAGTCTACAATGAGCAGTTCTTC.